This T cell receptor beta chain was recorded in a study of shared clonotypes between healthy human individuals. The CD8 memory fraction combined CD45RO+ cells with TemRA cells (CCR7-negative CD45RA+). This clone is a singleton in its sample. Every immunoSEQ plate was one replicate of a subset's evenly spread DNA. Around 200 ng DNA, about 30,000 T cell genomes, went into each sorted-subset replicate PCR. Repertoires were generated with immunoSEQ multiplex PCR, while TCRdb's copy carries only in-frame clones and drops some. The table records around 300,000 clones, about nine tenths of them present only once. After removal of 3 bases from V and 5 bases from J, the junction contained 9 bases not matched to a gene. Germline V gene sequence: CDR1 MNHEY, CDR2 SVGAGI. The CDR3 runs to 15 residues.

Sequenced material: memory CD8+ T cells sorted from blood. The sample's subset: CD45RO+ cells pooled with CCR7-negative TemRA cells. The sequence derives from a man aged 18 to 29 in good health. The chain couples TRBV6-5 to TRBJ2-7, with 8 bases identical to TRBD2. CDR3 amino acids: CASSYFRGGLHEQYF. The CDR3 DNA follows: TGTGCCAGCAGTTATTTTCGGGGGGGCCTCCACGAGCAGTACTTC.